This section outlines one T cell receptor (beta chain) sequence together with its context. This may come from a read error, since a much larger clone is one base off. The data derive from a study of T cells in Graves' hyperthyroidism and ophthalmopathy. The CDR3 covers 16 residues. V lost 3 bases to trimming and J lost 3 bases; unmatched junction nucleotides: 12. The germline CDR1 and CDR2 sequences are GTSNPN and SVGIG (reference sequence). RNA transcripts yielded amplified TCR beta CDR3 regions. The primer set for the first-round RT-PCR of the TCR CDR3 was HTBI. TCRdb independently ran MiXCR on the multiplex PCR reads; one entry per CDR3 protein. The sample consists of under 600,000 distinct CDR3 sequences, more than 15% of them appearing once.

The TCR comes from a woman in her 40s with Graves' ophthalmopathy. The rearrangement links TRBV30 to TRBJ2-7; the match to TRBD2 covers 9 bases. Sequencing was carried out using blood. In DNA, the CDR3 is TGTGCCTGGAGCCCAGGTCTAGCGGGGCTCCGCTACGAGCAGTACTTC. Its protein product is CAWSPGLAGLRYEQYF.